The 14 T cell receptor beta chains below were found in one sample sequenced in a study of tumor and adjacent non-tumor tissue in lung cancer. Three rounds of nested PCR, following a modified ARM-PCR protocol, produced the TCRbeta library. TCRdb redid the calling of the multiplex PCR reads with MiXCR, one entry per CDR3 protein. The sample contains 120,000 or so distinct CDR3 sequences, around three fifths of which appear only once. This sample's RNA came from whole unsorted tissue. The sequencing sample was made of lung tumor tissue. Receptors originate from a man younger than 45 with non-small cell lung cancer.

There are many counts of this clonotype. The gene calls are TRBV6-1 and TRBJ1-3, with TRBD1 matching 7 bases. The length of the CDR3 is 15 residues. J was trimmed by 4 bases and V by 7 bases; bases with no gene match: 10. Germline V gene lookup returns CDR1 MNHNS and CDR2 SASEGT. The CDR3 spells CASTREGASGNTIYF. The CDR3 nucleotides read TGTGCCAGCACCCGGGAGGGGGCATCAGGAAACACCATATATTTT.

In regard to this clonotype: Compared with germline, one end of the junction differs, possibly owing to a read error. The rearrangement joins TRBV6-2 or TRBV6-3 to TRBJ1-5; no reliable D call. Germline V gene data show CDR1 as MNHEY and CDR2 as SVGEGT. The CDR3 is made up of 12 amino acids. This chain's CDR3 is CASSRSNQPQHF. The CDR3 DNA sequence: TGTGCTAGCAGTCGTAGCAATCAGCCCCAGCATTTT.

This chain connects TRBV30 to TRBJ2-5; D tentatively reads TRBD1 or TRBD2 (5 bases each). The V gene's germline CDR1 is GTSNPN and CDR2 SVGIG (reference sequence). With 4 bases removed from V and 9 bases from J, the gap between germline ends came to 18 bases. The CDR3 runs 13 residues. The CDR3 loop reads CAWNVSRVEAQYF. Written as DNA, the CDR3 is TGTGCCTGGAATGTCTCCAGGGTGGAGGCCCAGTACTTC.

The count of this clonotype is one. The conserved closing phenylalanine or tryptophan is absent in this CDR3, likely reflecting a read error. This chain uses TRBV5-1 with TRBJ1-1; 7 bases map to TRBD1. V lost 2 bases and J lost 5; bases outside the gene matches: 6. The germline V gene has CDR1 SGHRS and CDR2 YFSETQ. This CDR3 region has 14 residues. The DNA for the CDR3 is TGCGCCAGCAGCTTACCCCGGGACAGTACTGAAGCTTTCATT. It is translated as CASSLPRDSTEAFI.

The chain is built from TRBV11-3 and TRBJ2-3; no firm D call. This CDR3 contains 13 residues. Germline-derived CDR1 and CDR2 are SGHNT and YENEEA. Deletions cut 5 bases from V and 14 bases from J, with 20 bases between. Written as DNA, the CDR3 is TGTGCCAGCAGCCGAGAAATCACAGACATGCGGTATTTT. Its translation: CASSREITDMRYF.

As for this clonotype: A junction boundary mismatches the germline segment, possibly from a read error. V usage is TRBV11-3 and J usage is TRBJ2-2, with TRBD2 as a possible D gene (6 bases). Germline assignment: CDR1 SGHNT and CDR2 YENEEA. This CDR3 contains 14 residues. This CDR3 reads CASSLGLDAGELFF. Written as DNA, the CDR3 is TGTGCTAGCAGCTTGGGACTGGACGCCGGGGAGCTGTTTTTT.

With respect to this clonotype: Relative to the germline gene, one junction end is altered; a read error may explain this. The chain employs TRBV6-2 or TRBV6-3 and TRBJ2-2; tentatively, D is TRBD1 (6 bases). Germline CDR1 reads MNHEY; CDR2 reads SVGEGT. The length of the CDR3 is 13 residues. The chain's CDR3 is CASSYWDTGELFF. The DNA of the CDR3 is TGTGCCAGCAGTTACTGGGACACCGGGGAGTTGTTTTTT.

Points on this clonotype: Germline is not matched at one junction end, which may reflect a read error. The chain carries TRBV4-1 and TRBJ2-7; TRBD1 is a possible D gene (6 bases). This CDR3 comprises 16 residues. CDR1 MGHRA and CDR2 YSYEKL come from the germline V gene. CDR3: CARSQDEMGQTYKQYF. In nucleotides, the CDR3 is TGCGCCAGGAGCCAAGATGAGATGGGACAAACCTACAAGCAATACTTC.

On this clonotype: Possible read error: a much larger clone is one base away. The genes are TRBV20-1 and TRBJ2-3, with a possible D match to TRBD1 (7 bases). The CDR3 length is 15 residues. V lost 6 bases and J lost 3, with 19 bases in between. CDR1 is DFQATT, CDR2 SNEGSKA, per germline (reference sequence). DNA for the CDR3: TGCAGTGCAGCCAGGGGGGATTACGTTACAGATACGCAGTATTTT. Amino acids: CSAARGDYVTDTQYF.

In its sample, this clonotype was seen a few times. A much larger clone sits a single nucleotide away, making a read error possible. The chain links TRBV29-1 to TRBJ2-2; D is undetermined. Germline CDR1 and CDR2: SQVTM and ANQGSEA. The germline V and J ends were trimmed by 0 bases and 7 bases, with 12 bases remaining between them. The CDR3 contains 14 residues. CDR3 residues: CSVEDPRSGGELFF. Written as DNA, the CDR3 is TGCAGCGTTGAAGATCCTCGTTCCGGCGGGGAGCTGTTTTTT.

Note on this clonotype: A much larger clone lies a single base off, so this may be a read error. This CDR3 is missing its conserved last phenylalanine or tryptophan, likely due to a read error. V is TRBV20-1 and J is TRBJ2-7; TRBD2 might be the D (5 bases). This CDR3 comprises 15 residues. Germline V gene data show CDR1 as DFQATT and CDR2 as SNEGSKA (reference sequence). Trimming shortened V by 1 base and J by 0 bases, and 13 bases separated the two germline ends. CDR3 residues: CSARGRNGRSYEQYL. The CDR3 region has the DNA TGCAGTGCTAGAGGGAGGAACGGCCGCTCCTACGAGCAGTACCTC.

On this clonotype: Germline is not matched at one junction end, which may reflect a read error. The chain is built from TRBV20-1 and TRBJ2-3; 7 bases are a match to TRBD2. The CDR3 runs 15 residues. From germline, CDR1 is DFQATT and CDR2 SNEGSKA (reference sequence). In DNA, the CDR3 is TGCAGTGCCCACGTGGCTGCGGGGGTCTCAGATACGCAGAATTTT. Its protein is CSAHVAAGVSDTQNF.

On this clonotype: A much larger clone lies one base from this, so it may be a read error. J is TRBJ1-6 and V is TRBV12-3 or TRBV12-4; tentative D call: TRBD1 (6 bases). This CDR3 has 12 residues. The CDR3 DNA reads TGTGCCAGCAGTTTGGGGGGCTTGGCCCTCTACTTT. Its translation: CASSLGGLALYF.

A word on this clonotype: Possible read error: a much larger clone is one base away. The J gene is TRBJ2-6, the V gene TRBV12-3 or TRBV12-4, with D maybe TRBD2 (6 bases). This CDR3 contains 14 residues. The DNA of the CDR3 is TGTGCCAGCAGCCGGGGGTCTGGGGCCTACGTCCTGACTTTC. Encoded protein: CASSRGSGAYVLTF.